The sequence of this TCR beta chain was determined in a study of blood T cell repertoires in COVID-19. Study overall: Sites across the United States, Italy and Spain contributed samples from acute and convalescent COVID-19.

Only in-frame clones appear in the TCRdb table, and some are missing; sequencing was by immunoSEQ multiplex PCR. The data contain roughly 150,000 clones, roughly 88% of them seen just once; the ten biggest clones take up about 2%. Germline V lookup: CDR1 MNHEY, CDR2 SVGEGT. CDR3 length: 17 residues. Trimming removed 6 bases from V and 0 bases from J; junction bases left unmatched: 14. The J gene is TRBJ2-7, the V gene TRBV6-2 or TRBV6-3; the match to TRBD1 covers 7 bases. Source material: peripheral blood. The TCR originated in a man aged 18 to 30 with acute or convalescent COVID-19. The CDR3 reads CASRYAALGGRSYEQYF. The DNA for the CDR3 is TGTGCCAGCAGGTACGCTGCACTAGGGGGCCGCTCCTACGAGCAGTACTTC.